The 12 T cell receptor beta chains below all came from one sample that was sequenced in a study of OX40 agonist ivuxolimab in advanced cancers. Clones were sequenced by immunoSEQ multiplex PCR, and TCRdb holds only the in-frame ones, with some missing. The profile shows approximately 58,000 clones, 84% of them singletons. Sequencing used CD4+ or CD8+ T cells sorted from blood, obtained in a trial of the OX40 agonist ivuxolimab. These receptors were taken from an adult with an advanced solid tumor such as melanoma, head and neck, liver or kidney cancer.

The chain employs TRBV27 and TRBJ2-7; perhaps TRBD1 as D (6 bases). The V gene lost 6 bases and the J gene lost 3 bases, with 18 bases spanning the gap. The CDR3 covers 15 residues. From germline, CDR1 is MNHEY and CDR2 SMNVEV (reference sequence). This chain's CDR3 is CASRSGTRVGYEQYF. In nucleotides, the CDR3 is TGTGCCAGCAGGTCAGGGACACGCGTGGGCTACGAGCAGTACTTC.

The rearrangement uses TRBV5-4 and TRBJ1-4; a possible D gene is TRBD1 (5 bases). The CDR3 length is 16 residues. The V and J ends lost 3 bases and 0 bases respectively, with 12 bases between them. Germline CDR1 and CDR2: SGHNT and YYREEE (reference sequence). The CDR3 DNA reads as TGTGCCAGCAGCTCGTTCGACAGCGCAACTAATGAAAAACTGTTTTTT. It translates to CASSSFDSATNEKLFF.

The chain has TRBV28 and TRBJ2-7; 8 nucleotides agree with TRBD2. The CDR3 is 14 residues long. Germline V lookup: CDR1 MDHEN, CDR2 SYDVKM. The V segment lost 3 bases and the J segment 2 bases; nucleotides outside the gene matches: 3. The DNA of the CDR3 is TGTGCCAGCAGTTTGCTAGCGGGCACCTACGAGCAGTACTTC. This sequence encodes CASSLLAGTYEQYF.

The rearrangement joins TRBV21-1 to TRBJ2-2; TRBD1, as called in the table, went unchecked against the DNA. TRBV21-1 is a recognized pseudogene. CDR3 length: 16 amino acids. CDR3 in amino acids: CASSNKGQTNTGELFF. Written as DNA, the CDR3 is TGTGCCAGCAGCAACAAGGGACAGACGAACACCGGGGAGCTGTTTTTT.

V usage is TRBV7-9 and J usage is TRBJ2-3, with unresolved D. The V and J ends lost 5 bases and 1 base respectively, with 4 bases between them. CDR3 length: 12 residues. Germline values: CDR1 SEHNR, CDR2 FQNEAQ (reference sequence). The CDR3, as DNA: TGTGCCAGCAGCACGCGCACAGATACGCAGTATTTT. It is translated as CASSTRTDTQYF.

Of note for this clone: Additional DNA sequences in this sample encode the identical CDR3. The chain combines TRBV2 with TRBJ2-5; D not resolved. CDR1 is SNHLY and CDR2 is FYNNEI in the germline V gene. V was trimmed by 6 bases and J by 5 bases, leaving 7 bases between them. The CDR3 length is 11 residues. The CDR3 loop is CASSPQETQYF. In nucleotides, the CDR3 is TGTGCCAGCAGCCCCCAGGAGACCCAGTACTTC.

The table lists this clone with a count of one. This chain uses TRBV2 with TRBJ2-1; 7 bases are a match to TRBD1. The germline CDR1 and CDR2 sequences are SNHLY and FYNNEI. Trimming took 5 bases from V and 8 from J; bases not matched to a gene: 9. CDR3 length equals 14 residues. CDR3 residues: CASSRGGNRDEQFF. The CDR3 DNA reads as TGTGCCAGCAGTAGAGGGGGCAACCGGGATGAGCAGTTCTTC. Supplemented by reference TRBV2 and TRBJ2-1, the full variable domain reads EPEVTQTPSHQVTQMGQEVILRCVPISNHLYFYWYRQILGQKVEFLVSFYNNEISEKSEIFDDQFSVERPDGSNFTLKIRSTKLEDSAMYFCASSRGGNRDEQFFGPGTRLTVL.

This chain connects TRBV30 to TRBJ2-7, with 7 positions matching TRBD1. With 5 bases clipped from V and 7 bases from J, the junction kept 11 bases outside the gene matches. Germline lookup yields CDR1 GTSNPN and CDR2 SVGIG (reference sequence). The CDR3 length is 13 residues. Written as DNA, the CDR3 is TGTGCCTGGGGTGAGGGGGCGTTCACAGAGCAGTACTTC. Its translation is CAWGEGAFTEQYF.

Only a few counts were recorded for this clone. The V call is TRBV18, the J call TRBJ2-1, with D maybe TRBD2 (5 bases). The CDR3 runs 13 residues. The germline V gene encodes CDR1 KGHSH and CDR2 LQKENI. V lost 7 bases, J lost 2 bases, and 9 bases lay in between. CDR3 residues: CASLRGTYNEQFF. In DNA form, the CDR3 reads TGTGCCAGCTTGAGAGGGACCTACAATGAGCAGTTCTTC. Filled out from reference TRBV18 and TRBJ2-1, the complete variable domain reads NAGVMQNPRHLVRRRGQEARLRCSPMKGHSHVYWYRQLPEEGLKFMVYLQKENIIDESGMPKERFSAEFPKEGPSILRIQQVVRGDSAAYFCASLRGTYNEQFFGPGTRLTVL.

V usage is TRBV18 and J usage is TRBJ2-2; TRBD1 is a possible D gene (5 bases). This CDR3 has 17 amino acids. In germline, CDR1 is KGHSH, CDR2 LQKENI. Deletions cut 0 bases from V and 4 bases from J, with 15 bases between. CDR3 in DNA: TGTGCCAGCTCACCACCGCAGGGAAGGGGTCGCACCGGGGAGCTGTTTTTT. Translated: CASSPPQGRGRTGELFF.

V and J are TRBV7-9 and TRBJ1-6; no reliable D call. This CDR3 is built from 12 residues. V was trimmed by 5 bases and J by 7 bases, leaving 6 bases between them. In germline, CDR1 is SEHNR, CDR2 FQNEAQ (reference sequence). In DNA, the CDR3 is TGTGCCAGCAGCCCCACGAATTCACCCCTCCACTTT. It yields the protein CASSPTNSPLHF.

This sequence joins TRBV6-4 and TRBJ2-3; possible D gene TRBD1, 5 bases. V dropped 6 bases and J dropped 12 bases, with 19 bases sitting between them. This CDR3 is 13 amino acids long. Germline assignment: CDR1 MRHNA and CDR2 SNTAGT. The DNA of the CDR3 is TGTGCCAGCAGCCGTACCCTCAGGGATCAACAGTATTTT. Its translation is CASSRTLRDQQYF.